Listed below are T cell receptor beta chains from one sample, sequenced in a study of a mutant IDH1 vaccine in newly diagnosed glioma. The assay was immunoSEQ multiplex PCR, and TCRdb's table has in-frame clones only and misses some. The table records approximately 41,000 clones, 78% of them present only once. Antigen specificity for these receptors is unknown. This sample comprised PBMCs, obtained from a glioma patient whose treatment included an IDH1 peptide vaccine. These receptors came from a woman aged 40-49 years with glioma. Some clones in this sample may be carry-over from other donors' samples. The CDR3 runs from the conserved cysteine through the conserved F or W. The order of the fields is V gene, J gene, CDR3 protein.

V gene: TRBV28
J gene: TRBJ2-7
CDR3 protein: CASSLGGGYEQYF

V gene: TRBV28
J gene: TRBJ2-7
CDR3 protein: CASSPNYEQYF

V gene: TRBV10-3
J gene: TRBJ2-1
CDR3 protein: CAISESVVGTGDVFF

V gene: TRBV4-1
J gene: TRBJ2-7
CDR3 protein: CASSPGTTAEQYF

V gene: TRBV5-4
J gene: TRBJ1-1
CDR3 protein: CASSQWTGREAFF

V gene: TRBV6-6
J gene: TRBJ2-5
CDR3 protein: CASSPPGSLETQYF

V gene: TRBV7-2
J gene: TRBJ1-5
CDR3 protein: CASSITGTVYQPQHF

V gene: TRBV19
J gene: TRBJ1-1
CDR3 protein: CASSTPWQLEAFF

V gene: TRBV28
J gene: TRBJ2-3
CDR3 protein: CASSPTGVETDTQYF

V gene: TRBV12-5
J gene: TRBJ2-2
CDR3 protein: CASGLARGGTGELFF

V gene: TRBV27
J gene: TRBJ2-7
CDR3 protein: CASSLDRGAYEQYF

V gene: TRBV15
J gene: TRBJ1-2
CDR3 protein: CATSRGTRGGRYGYTF

V gene: TRBV25-1
J gene: TRBJ2-2
CDR3 protein: CASSRVGQSNTGELFF

V gene: TRBV2
J gene: TRBJ2-1
CDR3 protein: CASSVRGQDYNEQFF

V gene: TRBV4-3
J gene: TRBJ2-1
CDR3 protein: CASSPSSGSEYEQFF

V gene: TRBV6-6
J gene: TRBJ1-3
CDR3 protein: CASTRGSSGNTIYF

V gene: TRBV28
J gene: TRBJ2-7
CDR3 protein: CASGRGGEQYF

V gene: TRBV4-3
J gene: TRBJ2-7
CDR3 protein: CASSQALRGPYEQYF

V gene: TRBV7-2
J gene: TRBJ1-6
CDR3 protein: CASSTSLGTGVSLHF

V gene: TRBV27
J gene: TRBJ2-5
CDR3 protein: CASSLRTSGEAPQYF

V gene: TRBV5-4
J gene: TRBJ2-3
CDR3 protein: CASSFLSGGAADTQYF

V gene: TRBV5-4
J gene: TRBJ1-5
CDR3 protein: CASSLDGGGNQPQHF

V gene: TRBV10-1
J gene: TRBJ2-7
CDR3 protein: CASEEGGQGSYEQYF

V gene: TRBV27
J gene: TRBJ1-1
CDR3 protein: CASWDRGVEAFF

V gene: TRBV6-5
J gene: TRBJ2-7
CDR3 protein: CASSRDRGSEQYF

V gene: TRBV5-4
J gene: TRBJ1-5
CDR3 protein: CASSLAQGNQPQHF

V gene: TRBV7-9
J gene: TRBJ1-2
CDR3 protein: CASSLGHRVGYTF

V gene: TRBV2
J gene: TRBJ2-3
CDR3 protein: CASSWGAGGPDTQYF

V gene: TRBV7-3
J gene: TRBJ2-2
CDR3 protein: CASSSQGATSGELFF

V gene: TRBV5-5
J gene: TRBJ1-5
CDR3 protein: CASSVAPGVSNQPQHF

V gene: TRBV9
J gene: TRBJ2-2
CDR3 protein: CASRSENTGELFF

V gene: TRBV29-1
J gene: TRBJ2-6
CDR3 protein: CSVRGVGGPSGANVLTF

V gene: TRBV27
J gene: TRBJ2-5
CDR3 protein: CASSLGLPGETQYF

V gene: TRBV28
J gene: TRBJ1-5
CDR3 protein: CASSLVMGQPQHF

V gene: TRBV6-5
J gene: TRBJ2-7
CDR3 protein: CASSRQPYEQYF

V gene: TRBV14
J gene: TRBJ1-2
CDR3 protein: CASSPGTVYGYTF

V gene: TRBV11-3
J gene: TRBJ2-4
CDR3 protein: CASSSGQGNIQYF

V gene: TRBV12-5
J gene: TRBJ2-7
CDR3 protein: CASGLEGSYEQYF

V gene: TRBV6-6
J gene: TRBJ1-5
CDR3 protein: CASSTPHGDQPQHF